Described below is a single TCR beta chain sequence and its context. What it recognizes is unknown. The data were taken from a study of cytomegalovirus exposure and HLA in healthy donors. The PCR ran on 60 Vbeta and 13 Jbeta primers. Sequencing was performed with immunoSEQ multiplex PCR; in TCRdb, only in-frame clones are kept and a portion is missing. Of approximately 170,000 clones listed, around 85% were seen once; the top ten hold 1%. The CDR3 runs 15 residues. Trimming left V 1 base short and J 2 bases short, with 13 bases between. CDR1 and CDR2 (germline): GTSNPN, SVGIG (reference sequence). Study outcomes and limitations: In a later analysis, a genetic analysis reported fewer productive-TCR N-insertions in an Asian-associated ancestry cluster than the cohort average.

The chain employs TRBV30 and TRBJ2-3; D is uncertain. The specimen sequenced was PBMCs. The clonotype originates from a boy under 10 years old in good health and CMV-seronegative. CDR3 sequence (DNA): TGTGCCTGGAGTGCGATCCCTACGTCCACAGATACGCAGTATTTT. It yields the protein CAWSAIPTSTDTQYF.